The 31 T cell receptor beta chains below all came from one sample that was sequenced in a study of shared clonotypes between healthy human individuals. Repertoires were generated with immunoSEQ multiplex PCR, while TCRdb's copy carries only in-frame clones and drops some. Found here are 800,000 to 950,000 clones, roughly 96% of them singletons; the top ten hold less than 0.25%. Cells designated naive CD8 were CD45RO-negative and were positively selected for CCR7, with terminally differentiated effector memory CD45RA+ cells excluded. Source material: naive CD8+ T cells sorted from blood. These receptors were taken from a man in his thirties or forties in good health.

This chain uses TRBV7-8 with TRBJ2-1; D might be TRBD1 (6 bases). Germline assignment: CDR1 SGHVS and CDR2 FQNEAQ. Trimming cost V 5 bases and J 2 bases, with 13 bases left between them. This CDR3 is 15 amino acids long. As DNA, the CDR3 is TGTGCCAGCAGCGAACCTGAGGGGGCCTACAATGAGCAGTTCTTC. Translated: CASSEPEGAYNEQFF. The whole variable domain, filled in from reference TRBV7-8 and TRBJ2-1, reads GAGVSQSPRYKVAKRGQDVALRCDPISGHVSLFWYQQALGQGPEFLTYFQNEAQLDKSGLPSDRFFAERPEGSVSTLKIQRTQQEDSAVYLCASSEPEGAYNEQFFGPGTRLTVL.

V usage is TRBV15 and J usage is TRBJ2-3; a weak D match, TRBD2 (6 bases). V dropped 5 bases and J dropped 5 bases, with 11 bases sitting between them. Germline V gives CDR1 LNHNV, CDR2 YYDKDF (reference sequence). The CDR3 contains 13 residues. CDR3 region: CATSPGVEDTQYF. The CDR3 nucleotides are TGTGCCACCAGCCCGGGAGTGGAAGATACGCAGTATTTT.

The chain uses TRBV30 and TRBJ2-1; TRBD2 matches 7 bases. Germline assignment: CDR1 GTSNPN and CDR2 SVGIG (reference sequence). The CDR3 sequence is 15 residues long. Germline trimming cut 4 bases from V and 3 bases from J; bases unmatched to any gene: 9. CDR3 protein: CAWNLVGTNYNEQFF. CDR3 coding DNA: TGTGCCTGGAATCTGGTCGGGACTAACTACAATGAGCAGTTCTTC.

The chain carries TRBV7-2 and TRBJ2-2; D is unclear. The ends were cut back, 5 bases at V and 7 bases at J, with 8 bases in the middle. Germline V gene data show CDR1 as SGHTA and CDR2 as FQGNSA. The CDR3 runs 12 residues. For the CDR3, the DNA is TGTGCCAGCAGCCCCTGGGTCGGGGAGCTGTTTTTT. Translation: CASSPWVGELFF. The full variable domain, completed using reference TRBV7-2 and TRBJ2-2, is GAGVSQSPSNKVTEKGKDVELRCDPISGHTALYWYRQSLGQGLEFLIYFQGNSAPDKSGLPSDRFSAERTGGSVSTLTIQRTQQEDSAVYLCASSPWVGELFFGEGSRLTVL.

The rearrangement joins TRBV28 to TRBJ2-7; D is undetermined. The V end lost 7 bases, the J end lost 5 bases, and 12 bases lay between the germline ends. CDR3 size: 12 residues. Germline V gene data show CDR1 as MDHEN and CDR2 as SYDVKM. CDR3 loop: CASKAGFHEQYF. Here the CDR3 DNA reads TGTGCCAGCAAGGCAGGATTTCACGAGCAGTACTTC.

This clone was seen just once. The rearrangement joins TRBV2 to TRBJ2-5, with TRBD1 identical over 11 bases. J was trimmed by 4 bases and V by 5 bases; bases with no gene match: 6. The CDR3 runs to 15 residues. Per the germline V gene, CDR1 is SNHLY and CDR2 is FYNNEI. As DNA, the CDR3 is TGTGCCAGCAGTTCCGGGACAGGGGGTTCAGAGACCCAGTACTTC. Protein: CASSSGTGGSETQYF.

V gene TRBV27 combines with J gene TRBJ1-1; no definite D call. Germline CDR1 reads MNHEY; CDR2 reads SMNVEV (reference sequence). Trimming took 7 bases from V and 3 from J, leaving 12 bases between them. The CDR3 extends over 13 amino acids. The CDR3 region is CASKLGSYTEAFF. For the CDR3, the DNA is TGTGCCAGCAAACTAGGTAGCTACACTGAAGCTTTCTTT.

V and J are TRBV7-7 and TRBJ2-1; no clear D. V lost 1 base to trimming and J lost 0 bases, with 7 bases between them. Per the germline V gene, CDR1 is SSHAT and CDR2 is FNYEAQ (reference sequence). The CDR3 consists of 15 residues. This CDR3 is CASSLGPSSYNEQFF. As DNA, the CDR3 is TGTGCCAGCAGCTTAGGTCCTAGCTCCTACAATGAGCAGTTCTTC.

The rearrangement joins TRBV5-1 to TRBJ2-1, with D perhaps TRBD2 (5 bases). CDR1 is SGHRS and CDR2 is YFSETQ in the germline V gene. This CDR3 has 15 residues. Trimming shortened V by 7 bases and J by 0 bases, and 14 bases separated the two germline ends. CDR3 in amino acids: CASVAGGDSYNEQFF. In DNA form, the CDR3 reads TGCGCCAGCGTTGCGGGCGGTGACTCCTACAATGAGCAGTTCTTC. Full variable domain (missing parts from reference TRBV5-1 and TRBJ2-1): KAGVTQTPRYLIKTRGQQVTLSCSPISGHRSVSWYQQTPGQGLQFLFEYFSETQRNKGNFPGRFSGRQFSNSRSEMNVSTLELGDSALYLCASVAGGDSYNEQFFGPGTRLTVL.

The V and J genes are TRBV2 and TRBJ2-1, with unresolved D. The germline gives CDR1 SNHLY, CDR2 FYNNEI. The V gene lost 7 bases and the J gene lost 10 bases, with 8 bases spanning the gap. The CDR3 length is 10 residues. The CDR3 nucleotides read TGTGCCAGCACCCAGGTGGAGCAGTTCTTC. Translation gives CASTQVEQFF.

The chain couples TRBV5-4 to TRBJ1-1; 8 bases fit TRBD1. The V gene's germline CDR1 is SGHNT and CDR2 YYREEE (reference sequence). Losses at the gene ends were 4 bases for V and 0 bases for J; bases not matched to a gene: 2. The CDR3 covers 14 residues. The CDR3 reads CASSPDRVNTEAFF. DNA for the CDR3: TGTGCCAGCAGCCCGGACAGGGTGAACACTGAAGCTTTCTTT.

V gene TRBV14 combines with J gene TRBJ2-7; possibly TRBD2 for D (5 bases). CDR1 is SGHDN and CDR2 is FVKESK in the germline V gene. The length of the CDR3 is 15 residues. The V and J ends lost 0 bases and 3 bases respectively, with 12 bases between them. The CDR3 protein is CASSQDQRSYYEQYF. The CDR3 DNA reads as TGTGCCAGCAGCCAAGATCAGCGGAGCTACTACGAGCAGTACTTC.

The chain carries TRBV9 and TRBJ2-3, with TRBD1 as a possible D gene (5 bases). CDR3 length equals 13 residues. V lost 7 bases to trimming and J lost 7 bases, with 16 bases between them. Germline V CDR1 and CDR2: SGDLS, YYNGEE. The CDR3 DNA is TGTGCCAGCCTGACAGTCCCCCTCAATACGCAGTATTTT. It specifies CASLTVPLNTQYF.

As concerns this clone: The same CDR3 also results from other DNA sequences found in this sample. This sequence joins TRBV7-3 and TRBJ2-1; possible D gene TRBD2, 6 bases. CDR1 is SGHTA, CDR2 FQGTGA, per germline. V lost 2 bases to trimming and J lost 1 base, with 6 bases between them. The CDR3 totals 14 residues. This CDR3 reads CASSLAGSYNEQFF. CDR3 nucleotide sequence: TGTGCCAGCAGCTTAGCGGGATCCTACAATGAGCAGTTCTTC.

The gene calls are TRBV5-6 and TRBJ2-1, with D uncertain. Trimming took off 1 base at V and 6 bases at J, with 14 bases between the two ends. The CDR3 has 15 amino acids. Germline V gene lookup returns CDR1 SGHDT and CDR2 YYEEEE. CDR3 DNA sequence: TGTGCCAGCAGCTTGCGATTATTTGGGCGCAATGAGCAGTTCTTC. Translated, it gives CASSLRLFGRNEQFF.

This chain uses TRBV5-5 with TRBJ1-1; no clear D gene. The germline V gene has CDR1 SGHKS and CDR2 YYEKEE (reference sequence). The germline V and J ends were trimmed by 0 bases and 1 base, with 4 bases remaining between them. The CDR3 totals 13 residues. This CDR3 reads CASSLDRNTEAFF. As DNA, the CDR3 is TGTGCCAGCAGCTTGGACAGGAACACTGAAGCTTTCTTT.

The chain carries TRBV7-2 and TRBJ1-1, with D perhaps matching TRBD1 (5 bases). The CDR3 extends over 16 amino acids. The germline CDR1 and CDR2 sequences are SGHTA and FQGNSA. V was trimmed by 3 bases and J by 0 bases, leaving 14 bases between them. The CDR3 loop is CASSLIPGRMNTEAFF. In DNA form, the CDR3 reads TGTGCCAGCAGCTTGATACCGGGACGGATGAACACTGAAGCTTTCTTT.

The chain employs TRBV27 and TRBJ1-2, with D possibly matching TRBD1 (5 bases). V dropped 5 bases and J dropped 3 bases, with 13 bases sitting between them. CDR3 length: 14 residues. Germline CDR1 MNHEY, CDR2 SMNVEV (reference sequence). This chain's CDR3 is CASSRWGDDYGYTF. The CDR3, as DNA: TGTGCCAGCAGTCGATGGGGCGATGACTATGGCTACACCTTC.

This chain connects TRBV7-9 to TRBJ2-2, with 14 bases aligning to TRBD2. CDR1 and CDR2 from the germline V gene are SEHNR and FQNEAQ (reference sequence). Losses at the gene ends were 8 bases for V and 3 bases for J; bases not matched to a gene: 11. The CDR3 is 18 amino acids. Here the CDR3 DNA reads TGTGCCAGCCTTGGGACTAGCGGGAGTCTGATAGACACCGGGGAGCTGTTTTTT. Translation gives CASLGTSGSLIDTGELFF.

CDR3 region: CASSMSAGVQPQHF. The CDR3 bases are TGTGCCAGTAGTATGTCGGCAGGGGTTCAGCCCCAGCATTTT. The V call is TRBV19, the J call TRBJ1-5, with D maybe TRBD1 (6 bases). Germline-derived CDR1 and CDR2 are LNHDA and SQIVND (reference sequence). This CDR3 is built from 14 residues. The V and J ends lost 3 bases and 6 bases respectively, with 12 bases between them.

J is TRBJ2-7 and V is TRBV13, with TRBD2 identical over 11 bases. The CDR3 has 16 residues. Germline V CDR1 and CDR2: PRHDT, FYEKMQ (reference sequence). The V and J ends lost 1 base and 3 bases, in that order; junction bases with no gene match: 5. The CDR3 nucleotides read TGTGCCAGCAGCTTAGCTACTAGCGGGAGTATCTACGAGCAGTACTTC. Protein: CASSLATSGSIYEQYF.

This clone appeared a single time. The rearrangement links TRBV28 to TRBJ2-1; TRBD1 aligns across 8 bases. This CDR3 comprises 16 residues. V was clipped by 8 bases and J by 4 bases; unmatched bases: 13. Germline values: CDR1 MDHEN, CDR2 SYDVKM. In nucleotides, the CDR3 is TGTGCCAGCGGCCCTCTTAGGACAGGGATGTACAATGAGCAGTTCTTC. It yields the protein CASGPLRTGMYNEQFF.

The table lists this clone with a count of one. The chain uses TRBV9 and TRBJ1-2; D uncertain. The CDR3 is 12 residues long. Between the trimmed V and J ends, which lost 4 bases and 6 bases, there was a span of 10 bases. CDR1 is SGDLS and CDR2 is YYNGEE in the germline V gene. The CDR3 nucleotides are TGTGCCAGCAGCACCCGGGCCGATGGCTACACCTTC. Its translation: CASSTRADGYTF.

The rearrangement links TRBV29-1 to TRBJ1-1, with D hard to call. Germline-derived CDR1 and CDR2 are SQVTM and ANQGSEA. The CDR3 contains 13 residues. V was shortened by 5 bases and J by 7 bases, with 17 bases between the two germline ends. The CDR3 sequence is CSVLSRYAFEAFF. The DNA for the CDR3 is TGCAGCGTTCTATCGAGATATGCATTTGAAGCTTTCTTT. The full variable domain, with the rest looked up from reference TRBV29-1 and TRBJ1-1, is SAVISQKPSRDICQRGTSLTIQCQVDSQVTMMFWYRQQPGQSLTLIATANQGSEATYESGFVIDKFPISRPNLTFSTLTVSNMSPEDSSIYLCSVLSRYAFEAFFGQGTRLTVV.

As concerns this clone: Other DNA sequences in this specimen translate into the identical CDR3. V is TRBV29-1 and J is TRBJ2-7, with TRBD1 identical over 9 bases. The V gene end was trimmed by 1 base and the J gene end by 0 bases; junction bases not matched to a gene: 1. Germline values: CDR1 SQVTM, CDR2 ANQGSEA. The CDR3 is 14 residues long. The CDR3 reads CSVEVTGGSYEQYF. The CDR3 DNA follows: TGCAGCGTTGAAGTGACAGGGGGCTCCTACGAGCAGTACTTC.

A single count supports this clone. The V call is TRBV7-9, the J call TRBJ2-7; 7 bases align to TRBD1. The CDR3 runs 15 residues. CDR1 SEHNR and CDR2 FQNEAQ come from the germline V gene (reference sequence). V shed 5 bases and J 0 bases; nucleotides not matched to a gene: 7. The chain's CDR3 is CASSVDRFPSYEQYF. The CDR3 region has the DNA TGTGCCAGCAGCGTGGACAGGTTTCCCTCCTACGAGCAGTACTTC.

The chain carries TRBV10-3 and TRBJ2-2; 7 bases are a match to TRBD1. This CDR3 is built from 12 residues. V lost 5 bases and J lost 10; bases outside the gene matches: 4. CDR1 and CDR2 from the germline V gene are ENHRY and SYGVKD. CDR3 sequence (DNA): TGTGCCATCAGTAGAACAGGGGAGGAGCTGTTTTTT. Translating it yields CAISRTGEELFF.

The chain joins TRBV9 to TRBJ2-1; 7 positions match TRBD2. Germline CDR1 is SGDLS and CDR2 is YYNGEE. The CDR3 loop spans 17 amino acids. Germline trimming cut 3 bases from V and 1 base from J; bases unmatched to any gene: 10. For the CDR3, the DNA is TGTGCCAGCAGCGGCGTAGCTAGCGGTTCATCCTACAATGAGCAGTTCTTC. Its protein product is CASSGVASGSSYNEQFF. The full variable domain, its missing parts supplied by reference TRBV9 and TRBJ2-1, is DSGVTQTPKHLITATGQRVTLRCSPRSGDLSVYWYQQSLDQGLQFLIQYYNGEERAKGNILERFSAQQFPDLHSELNLSSLELGDSALYFCASSGVASGSSYNEQFFGPGTRLTVL.

V and J are TRBV9 and TRBJ2-1; no definite D call. Germline V gene sequence: CDR1 SGDLS, CDR2 YYNGEE. CDR3 length equals 13 residues. Trimming stripped 4 bases from V and 1 base from J, with 6 bases between. CDR3 coding DNA: TGTGCCAGCAGCCCCGGATCCTACAATGAGCAGTTCTTC. Amino acids: CASSPGSYNEQFF.

V and J are TRBV21-1 and TRBJ2-5; the table gives TRBD1 as D, unverified against the DNA. TRBV21-1 represents a pseudogene. The CDR3 has 16 amino acids. CDR3 loop: CASKRVGGQPQETQYF. CDR3 sequence (DNA): TGTGCCAGTAAGAGAGTAGGGGGACAGCCTCAAGAGACCCAGTACTTC.

The chain employs TRBV5-5 and TRBJ2-1; TRBD2 aligns across 10 bases. This CDR3 comprises 15 residues. V trimming: 5 bases; J trimming: 4 bases; junction bases outside the gene matches: 6. Per the germline V gene, CDR1 is SGHKS and CDR2 is YYEKEE (reference sequence). CDR3 region: CASSWTSGDYNEQFF. The DNA of the CDR3 is TGTGCCAGCAGTTGGACTAGCGGAGATTACAATGAGCAGTTCTTC. Drawing the rest from reference TRBV5-5 and TRBJ2-1, the complete variable domain is DAGVTQSPTHLIKTRGQQVTLRCSPISGHKSVSWYQQVLGQGPQFIFQYYEKEERGRGNFPDRFSARQFPNYSSELNVNALLLGDSALYLCASSWTSGDYNEQFFGPGTRLTVL.